This record covers a single TCR beta chain. The CDR3 spans 16 residues. Trimming left V 2 bases short and J 7 bases short, with 15 bases between. Germline values: CDR1 MNHNS, CDR2 SASEGT. This sample was taken from a study of blood T cells in healthy people across ages. Sample-barcoded 5' priming and a J-beta primer mix drove a second PCR of roughly 7 to 11 cycles. One entry per CDR3 protein results from TCRdb running MiXCR on the 5' RACE reads. The table has around 800,000 distinct CDR3 sequences, about a quarter seen once. In addition, the sample was reused for a study of T cells of mothers and their children. As that report states: Sample barcodes and 2-4 random nucleotides were added by the M1S primer of the second PCR. Clones that were microchimeric and persistent were not detected among T cells.

This clonotype originated in a boy aged 5-17 years in good health. Specimen: blood. This chain links TRBV6-1 with TRBJ1-6; a weak D match, TRBD1 (6 bases). The chain's CDR3 is CASSELGGAQNSPLHF. The CDR3 coding sequence is TGTGCCAGCAGTGAACTGGGGGGGGCGCAAAATTCACCCCTCCACTTT.